This T cell receptor beta chain was identified in a study of T cells in Graves' hyperthyroidism and ophthalmopathy. Study-level findings and limits: Most expanded thyroid clonotypes above 0.001 recurred in blood.

Using RNA transcripts as the source, TCR beta CDR3 regions were amplified. HTBI primers were employed in a first-round RT-PCR of the TCR CDR3. MiXCR, run by TCRdb on the multiplex PCR reads, gives a single entry per CDR3 protein. The sample shows some 350,000 distinct CDR3 sequences, approximately 14% of them seen only once. CDR3 size: 16 residues. V lost 4 bases, J lost 0 bases, and 14 bases lay in between. Germline CDR1 SGHNT, CDR2 YYREEE (reference sequence). This clonotype was observed a handful of times. The antigen is unknown. Uncontrolled infections, other autoimmune diseases, pregnancy or lactation led to exclusion of patients. Thyroid ultrasound, orbital computed tomography, clinical symptoms, and serum thyroxine and TRAb underpinned diagnoses.

Sequencing used blood. This clonotype originated in a woman aged 18-29 years with Graves' hyperthyroidism that later progressed to Graves' ophthalmopathy. This chain joins TRBV5-4 and TRBJ2-1, with D tentatively TRBD2 (5 bases). DNA of the CDR3: TGTGCCAGCAGCCCTGTAGCGAAAAGCTCCTACAATGAGCAGTTCTTC. Translation: CASSPVAKSSYNEQFF.